A selection of T cell receptor beta chains follows, all from one sample in a study of T-cell memory formation after mild COVID-19. TCRdb reprocessed the 5' RACE reads via MiXCR and lists one record per CDR3 protein. The sample consists of approximately 490,000 distinct CDR3 sequences, roughly 21% of them appearing once. The sequenced sample consisted of PBMCs or a T cell subset sorted from them (not recorded which). The receptor source for this set is an adult woman who had mild COVID-19 (a few samples of this study predate the infection). Cell type and time point are not known. CDR3s include the opening cysteine and the closing phenylalanine or tryptophan. D genes are given only for firm matches. A clone size is listed for some rows: how often the clone was seen (once, few, many), or a class if it is expanded.

J gene: TRBJ2-1
V gene: TRBV7-2
D gene: .
clone size: .
CDR3 DNA: TGTGCCAGCAGCATTACTTTGAACGTTGGCAATGAGCAGTTCTTC
CDR3 protein: CASSITLNVGNEQFF

J gene: TRBJ2-7
V gene: TRBV5-1
D gene: TRBD1
clone size: few
CDR3 DNA: TGCGCCAGCAGCCCGGGACAGGGATTAGGGTACGAGCAGTACTTC
CDR3 protein: CASSPGQGLGYEQYF

J gene: TRBJ2-3
V gene: TRBV30
D gene: .
clone size: .
CDR3 DNA: TGTGCCTGGAGTGGAGGACCCATTCTTCAGGCAGATACGCAGTATTTT
CDR3 protein: CAWSGGPILQADTQYF

J gene: TRBJ2-1
V gene: TRBV20-1
D gene: TRBD1
clone size: many
CDR3 DNA: TGCAGTGTGCTTCGACAGGGGTTCAATGAGCAGTTCTTC
CDR3 protein: CSVLRQGFNEQFF

J gene: TRBJ2-1
V gene: TRBV12-3/TRBV12-4
D gene: TRBD2
clone size: many
CDR3 DNA: TGTGCCAGCAGTTTGGGGACTAGCGTTGATGAGCAGTTCTTC
CDR3 protein: CASSLGTSVDEQFF

J gene: TRBJ2-6
V gene: TRBV7-2
D gene: .
clone size: many
CDR3 DNA: TGTGCCAGCAGCTTAGGGGGTGCGGGGGCCAACGTCCTGACTTTC
CDR3 protein: CASSLGGAGANVLTF

J gene: TRBJ1-1
V gene: TRBV7-3
D gene: .
clone size: few
CDR3 DNA: TGTGCCAGCAGCTCCCTCGGAGGGGCCGAAGCTTTCTTT
CDR3 protein: CASSSLGGAEAFF

J gene: TRBJ2-3
V gene: TRBV5-1
D gene: .
clone size: .
CDR3 DNA: TGCGCCAGCAGCTTGATGGGCAGCGCAGATACGCAGTATTTT
CDR3 protein: CASSLMGSADTQYF

J gene: TRBJ1-4
V gene: TRBV6-8
D gene: .
clone size: .
CDR3 DNA: TGTGCCAGCAGCTTCGGGGGGGTCGAAAAACTGTTTTTT
CDR3 protein: CASSFGGVEKLFF

J gene: TRBJ1-1
V gene: TRBV12-3/TRBV12-4
D gene: .
clone size: once
CDR3 DNA: TGTGCCAGCAGTTTAGCAGGGGTCTTCACTGAAGCTTTCTTT
CDR3 protein: CASSLAGVFTEAFF

J gene: TRBJ2-1
V gene: TRBV10-3
D gene: TRBD2
clone size: .
CDR3 DNA: TGTGCCATGCGCCCGGGACTAGCGGGAGATGAGCAGTTCTTC
CDR3 protein: CAMRPGLAGDEQFF

J gene: TRBJ2-3
V gene: TRBV20-1
D gene: TRBD2
clone size: .
CDR3 DNA: TGCAGTGCCTATCGGACTAGCGGGGGTATGGATACGCAGTATTTT
CDR3 protein: CSAYRTSGGMDTQYF

J gene: TRBJ1-2
V gene: TRBV29-1
D gene: .
clone size: few
CDR3 DNA: TGCAGCGTTGGTCGGCAGGGGAGGGATGGCTACACCTTC
CDR3 protein: CSVGRQGRDGYTF

J gene: TRBJ1-4
V gene: TRBV29-1
D gene: .
clone size: .
CDR3 DNA: TGCAGCGTTCCCGCCGGGGCCACTAATGAAAAACTGTTTTTT
CDR3 protein: CSVPAGATNEKLFF

J gene: TRBJ2-7
V gene: TRBV3-1
D gene: .
clone size: once
CDR3 DNA: TGTGCCAGCAGCCTCGGAGGGGGGCTATTCACCGAGCAGTACTTC
CDR3 protein: CASSLGGGLFTEQYF

J gene: TRBJ1-5
V gene: TRBV20-1
D gene: .
clone size: .
CDR3 DNA: TGCAGTGCTAGAAATAGCAATCAGCCCCAGCATTTT
CDR3 protein: CSARNSNQPQHF

J gene: TRBJ2-2
V gene: TRBV7-6
D gene: .
clone size: .
CDR3 DNA: TGTGCCAGCACCCCCCTGACCTCCGCGAACACCGGGGAGCTGTTTTTT
CDR3 protein: CASTPLTSANTGELFF

J gene: TRBJ2-7
V gene: TRBV19
D gene: TRBD2
clone size: few
CDR3 DNA: TGTGCCAGTAGTACCTACCCAATGGGACTAGATTACGAGCAGTACTTC
CDR3 protein: CASSTYPMGLDYEQYF

J gene: TRBJ2-7
V gene: TRBV15
D gene: TRBD1
clone size: .
CDR3 DNA: TGTGCCACCCACTCCGGGACAGGGGGCATCTACGAGCAGTACTTC
CDR3 protein: CATHSGTGGIYEQYF

J gene: TRBJ2-1
V gene: TRBV12-3/TRBV12-4
D gene: TRBD2
clone size: many
CDR3 DNA: TGTGCCAGCAGTCCCGGACTAGCGGGGGCGCAGTTCTTC
CDR3 protein: CASSPGLAGAQFF

J gene: TRBJ2-5
V gene: TRBV12-3/TRBV12-4
D gene: .
clone size: few
CDR3 DNA: TGTGCCAGCAGTTTTCCGCAGGGTAGGGAGACTCAGTACTTC
CDR3 protein: CASSFPQGRETQYF

J gene: TRBJ2-2
V gene: TRBV5-1
D gene: .
clone size: .
CDR3 DNA: TGCGCCAGCAGCTTTTATCAGGGTCGGGAGCTGTTTTTT
CDR3 protein: CASSFYQGRELFF

J gene: TRBJ2-7
V gene: TRBV6-1
D gene: .
clone size: few
CDR3 DNA: TGTGCCAGCAGTGAAGAGGATCCACCGTACTTC
CDR3 protein: CASSEEDPPYF

J gene: TRBJ2-1
V gene: TRBV7-9
D gene: TRBD1
clone size: few
CDR3 DNA: TGTGCCAGCAGCGAAAGACAGGGGGCGGACAATGAGCAGTTCTTC
CDR3 protein: CASSERQGADNEQFF

J gene: TRBJ2-1
V gene: TRBV24-1
D gene: .
clone size: many
CDR3 DNA: TGTGCCACCAGTGATTTCGGCGGCAGCTCCTACAATGAGCAGTTCTTC
CDR3 protein: CATSDFGGSSYNEQFF

J gene: TRBJ2-7
V gene: TRBV6-5
D gene: TRBD1
clone size: .
CDR3 DNA: TGTGCCAGCAGTTATGACAGGGGAGGCTACGAGCAGTACTTC
CDR3 protein: CASSYDRGGYEQYF

J gene: TRBJ1-1
V gene: TRBV29-1
D gene: .
clone size: .
CDR3 DNA: TGCAGCGCCGAAGGGCAGAACACTGAAGCTTTCTTT
CDR3 protein: CSAEGQNTEAFF

J gene: TRBJ2-2
V gene: TRBV7-3
D gene: .
clone size: .
CDR3 DNA: TGTGCCAGTTCCTGGGACGGGGAAAACACCGGGGAGCTGTTTTTT
CDR3 protein: CASSWDGENTGELFF

J gene: TRBJ2-7
V gene: TRBV3-1
D gene: .
clone size: .
CDR3 DNA: TGTGCCAGCAGCCCCCGGGGCGGGAACTACGAGCAGTACTTC
CDR3 protein: CASSPRGGNYEQYF

J gene: TRBJ2-1
V gene: TRBV4-1
D gene: TRBD2
clone size: .
CDR3 DNA: TGCGCCAGCAGCCAAGACCCTAATCCTAGCGGAGACAGCCTCGATGAGCAGTTCTTC
CDR3 protein: CASSQDPNPSGDSLDEQFF

J gene: TRBJ1-1
V gene: TRBV9
D gene: TRBD1
clone size: .
CDR3 DNA: TGTGCCAGCAGCGTAAACCCTAACAGGGGAACTGAAGCTTTCTTT
CDR3 protein: CASSVNPNRGTEAFF

J gene: TRBJ1-6
V gene: TRBV7-9
D gene: .
clone size: few
CDR3 DNA: TGTGCCAGCAGCGACCATAATTCACCCCTCCACTTT
CDR3 protein: CASSDHNSPLHF

J gene: TRBJ2-7
V gene: TRBV19
D gene: .
clone size: .
CDR3 DNA: TGTGCCAGTAGCGAACAAGCAACTCAGTATGAGCAGTACTTC
CDR3 protein: CASSEQATQYEQYF

J gene: TRBJ2-7
V gene: TRBV7-9
D gene: .
clone size: many
CDR3 DNA: TGTGCCAGCAGCTTCGGTTTGGGCTACGAGCAGTACTTC
CDR3 protein: CASSFGLGYEQYF

J gene: TRBJ2-3
V gene: TRBV20-1
D gene: .
clone size: .
CDR3 DNA: TGCAGTGCTAGAGATACGGGGCCCCGGAGCACAGATACGCAGTATTTT
CDR3 protein: CSARDTGPRSTDTQYF

J gene: TRBJ1-5
V gene: TRBV12-3/TRBV12-4
D gene: .
clone size: few
CDR3 DNA: TGTGCCAGCAGTCCGCCGACCCAGGGTATCAATCAGCCCCAGCATTTT
CDR3 protein: CASSPPTQGINQPQHF

J gene: TRBJ1-2
V gene: TRBV24-1
D gene: .
clone size: few
CDR3 DNA: TGTGCCACCAGTGAAACGACAGGCAACTATGGCTACACCTTC
CDR3 protein: CATSETTGNYGYTF

J gene: TRBJ2-1
V gene: TRBV7-8
D gene: TRBD2
clone size: few
CDR3 DNA: TGTGCCAGCAGCTTGTTCCGGACTAGCGGGCTCGAAACGACTAGGGAGCAGTTCTTC
CDR3 protein: CASSLFRTSGLETTREQFF

J gene: TRBJ1-2
V gene: TRBV5-6
D gene: .
clone size: .
CDR3 DNA: TGTGCCAGCAGCACCGGGGCGTCAAACTATGGCTACACCTTC
CDR3 protein: CASSTGASNYGYTF

J gene: TRBJ1-1
V gene: TRBV6-5
D gene: TRBD1
clone size: few
CDR3 DNA: TGTGCCAGCAGTTTGGACAGGGGGCGTTTGGGCACTGAAGCTTTCTTT
CDR3 protein: CASSLDRGRLGTEAFF

J gene: TRBJ2-5
V gene: TRBV6-2/TRBV6-3
D gene: .
clone size: .
CDR3 DNA: TGTGCCAGCAGTTACGTCGGGAGTCGTAGAGAGACCCAGTACTTC
CDR3 protein: CASSYVGSRRETQYF

J gene: TRBJ2-5
V gene: TRBV29-1
D gene: TRBD1
clone size: few
CDR3 DNA: TGCAGCGTCGTCGGGACAGGACAAGAGACCCAGTACTTC
CDR3 protein: CSVVGTGQETQYF

J gene: TRBJ2-6
V gene: TRBV7-3
D gene: TRBD2
clone size: few
CDR3 DNA: TGTGCCAGCAGCTTTGGCGGGGGAGACAACGTCCTGACTTTC
CDR3 protein: CASSFGGGDNVLTF

J gene: TRBJ2-7
V gene: TRBV5-1
D gene: .
clone size: few
CDR3 DNA: TGCGCCAGCAGCATAAGGACGGAGGCATACGAGCAGTACTTC
CDR3 protein: CASSIRTEAYEQYF